This T cell receptor beta chain derives from a study of T cell responses to AZD1222 COVID-19 vaccine. A note on this clone: The target antigen is unknown.

Recipients boosted at about 4 weeks or about 12 weeks are pooled. Clones were sequenced by immunoSEQ multiplex PCR, and TCRdb holds only the in-frame ones, with some missing. The sample contains about 67,000 clones, about four fifths of which appear only once. Study-wide results and limits: Receipt of two AZD1222 doses was followed by a rise in Spike-specific TCR breadth and depth.

V lost 5 bases and J 3 bases, leaving 10 bases between the germline ends. The CDR3 has 13 residues. V usage is TRBV12-3 or TRBV12-4 and J usage is TRBJ1-2; the D gene is possibly TRBD1 (5 bases). Sample: peripheral blood, taken 28 days after the second AZD1222 dose. The origin of this receptor is an adult who received the AZD1222 COVID-19 vaccine. CDR3 loop: CASSRDVDYGYTF. CDR3 bases: TGTGCCAGCAGTCGGGACGTAGACTATGGCTACACCTTC.